The rows below give T cell receptor beta chains drawn from one sample of a study of blood T cell repertoires in COVID-19. This table comes from immunoSEQ multiplex PCR, and its TCRdb copy is limited to in-frame clones, with some not included. The table has about 180,000 clones, approximately 90% seen once. The source material was peripheral blood. The receptors derive from a woman in her 30s with active or convalescent COVID-19. CDR3s include the opening cysteine and the closing phenylalanine or tryptophan. Fields, in order: J gene, V gene, clone size, D gene, CDR3 protein, CDR3 DNA. The D gene is left open where the match is weak. Size values are once, few and many counts, or a class for expanded clones, and some rows have none.

j_gene: TRBJ1-4
v_gene: TRBV6-5
abundance: -
d_gene: TRBD1
CDR3aa: CASNSDRGDEKLFF
CDR3nt: TGTGCCAGCAATTCGGACAGGGGAGATGAAAAACTGTTTTTT

j_gene: TRBJ2-3
v_gene: TRBV9
abundance: -
d_gene: -
CDR3aa: CASSGPGSPSTDTQYF
CDR3nt: TGTGCCAGCAGCGGACCAGGGTCTCCTAGCACAGATACGCAGTATTTT

j_gene: TRBJ2-5
v_gene: TRBV4-1
abundance: -
d_gene: TRBD2
CDR3aa: CASSRVGGEETQYF
CDR3nt: TGCGCCAGCAGCCGGGTTGGGGGGGAAGAGACCCAGTACTTC

j_gene: TRBJ2-7
v_gene: TRBV28
abundance: -
d_gene: TRBD1
CDR3aa: CASSSTGGPTYEQYF
CDR3nt: TGTGCCAGCAGTTCCACAGGGGGCCCTACCTACGAGCAGTACTTC

j_gene: TRBJ1-3
v_gene: TRBV11-2
abundance: -
d_gene: TRBD1
CDR3aa: CASSSRQGAGNTIYF
CDR3nt: TGTGCCAGCAGCTCTCGACAGGGGGCTGGAAACACCATATATTTT

j_gene: TRBJ2-1
v_gene: TRBV14
abundance: -
d_gene: -
CDR3aa: CASSHHREGSYNEQFF
CDR3nt: TGTGCCAGCAGCCATCACAGGGAAGGGTCCTACAATGAGCAGTTCTTC

j_gene: TRBJ1-3
v_gene: TRBV15
abundance: -
d_gene: -
CDR3aa: CATSREQGLRNTIYF
CDR3nt: TGTGCCACCAGCAGAGAACAGGGCCTCAGAAACACCATATATTTT

j_gene: TRBJ1-3
v_gene: TRBV5-1
abundance: once
d_gene: TRBD1
CDR3aa: CASKTSWTGSGNTIYF
CDR3nt: TGCGCCAGCAAGACTAGCTGGACAGGGTCCGGAAACACCATATATTTT

j_gene: TRBJ2-2
v_gene: TRBV7-8
abundance: -
d_gene: -
CDR3aa: CASTLATRGPNTGELFF
CDR3nt: TGTGCCAGCACCCTAGCAACCCGGGGTCCGAACACCGGGGAGCTGTTTTTT

j_gene: TRBJ1-2
v_gene: TRBV7-2
abundance: -
d_gene: TRBD1
CDR3aa: CASSLFAEGTGGLGGYTF
CDR3nt: TGTGCCAGCAGCTTATTCGCGGAGGGGACAGGGGGCTTAGGTGGCTACACCTTC

j_gene: TRBJ1-3
v_gene: TRBV28
abundance: -
d_gene: -
CDR3aa: CASSLMISKSNTIYF
CDR3nt: TGTGCCAGCAGTTTGATGATTTCTAAGAGCAACACCATATATTTT

j_gene: TRBJ1-2
v_gene: TRBV27
abundance: -
d_gene: -
CDR3aa: CASSRLGGYGYTF
CDR3nt: TGTGCCAGTTCGCGGCTCGGGGGGTATGGCTACACCTTC

j_gene: TRBJ1-2
v_gene: TRBV2
abundance: -
d_gene: -
CDR3aa: CASSAYEGLYGYTF
CDR3nt: TGTGCCAGCAGTGCGTACGAGGGCCTCTATGGCTACACCTTC

j_gene: TRBJ2-5
v_gene: TRBV28
abundance: -
d_gene: TRBD2
CDR3aa: CASSLSAGGAFETQYF
CDR3nt: TGTGCCAGCAGTTTGTCGGCGGGGGGCGCATTCGAGACCCAGTACTTC

j_gene: TRBJ1-5
v_gene: TRBV10-2
abundance: -
d_gene: TRBD1
CDR3aa: CASSELDRAGDQPQHF
CDR3nt: TGCGCCAGCAGTGAGTTGGACAGGGCGGGAGATCAGCCCCAGCATTTT

j_gene: TRBJ1-1
v_gene: TRBV3-1/TRBV3-2
abundance: -
d_gene: -
CDR3aa: CASSRLVNPSATEAFF
CDR3nt: TGTGCCAGCAGCCGCCTGGTCAATCCAAGCGCCACTGAAGCTTTCTTT

j_gene: TRBJ1-2
v_gene: TRBV9
abundance: -
d_gene: TRBD1
CDR3aa: CASSVGHRQGLNGYTF
CDR3nt: TGTGCCAGCAGCGTAGGCCACCGACAGGGGTTGAATGGCTACACCTTC

j_gene: TRBJ1-1
v_gene: TRBV6-5
abundance: -
d_gene: -
CDR3aa: CASSQYYMAEAFF
CDR3nt: TGTGCCAGCAGTCAGTACTATATGGCTGAAGCTTTCTTT

j_gene: TRBJ2-5
v_gene: TRBV18
abundance: -
d_gene: TRBD2
CDR3aa: CASSPGLAGVETQYF
CDR3nt: TGTGCCAGCTCCCCGGGGCTAGCGGGAGTGGAGACCCAGTACTTC

j_gene: TRBJ1-5
v_gene: TRBV30
abundance: -
d_gene: -
CDR3aa: CAWSGEGGNQPQHF
CDR3nt: TGTGCCTGGTCAGGGGAGGGAGGCAATCAGCCCCAGCATTTT

j_gene: TRBJ1-2
v_gene: TRBV7-9
abundance: few
d_gene: -
CDR3aa: CASSLTLTGDYGYTF
CDR3nt: TGTGCCAGCAGCCTAACCCTGACAGGTGACTATGGCTACACCTTC

j_gene: TRBJ2-5
v_gene: TRBV10-3
abundance: -
d_gene: TRBD1
CDR3aa: CAISESDRQETQYF
CDR3nt: TGTGCCATCAGTGAGTCGGACAGGCAAGAGACCCAGTACTTC

j_gene: TRBJ1-3
v_gene: TRBV10-3
abundance: -
d_gene: TRBD1
CDR3aa: CAISAETGDRNTIYF
CDR3nt: TGTGCCATCAGTGCAGAGACAGGGGATAGAAACACCATATATTTT

j_gene: TRBJ2-6
v_gene: TRBV11-3
abundance: once
d_gene: -
CDR3aa: CASSPNYLISGANVLTF
CDR3nt: TGTGCCAGCAGTCCTAACTACCTTATCTCTGGGGCCAACGTCCTGACTTTC

j_gene: TRBJ1-4
v_gene: TRBV9
abundance: -
d_gene: -
CDR3aa: CASSVGGAGLGEKLFF
CDR3nt: TGTGCCAGCAGCGTAGGGGGTGCAGGGCTCGGGGAAAAACTGTTTTTT

j_gene: TRBJ1-1
v_gene: TRBV6-5
abundance: -
d_gene: TRBD1
CDR3aa: CASRDGTVTEAFF
CDR3nt: TGTGCCAGCAGAGATGGGACAGTCACTGAAGCTTTCTTT

j_gene: TRBJ2-1
v_gene: TRBV19
abundance: once
d_gene: -
CDR3aa: CASSIVGANEQFF
CDR3nt: TGTGCCAGTAGTATAGTGGGGGCCAATGAGCAGTTCTTC